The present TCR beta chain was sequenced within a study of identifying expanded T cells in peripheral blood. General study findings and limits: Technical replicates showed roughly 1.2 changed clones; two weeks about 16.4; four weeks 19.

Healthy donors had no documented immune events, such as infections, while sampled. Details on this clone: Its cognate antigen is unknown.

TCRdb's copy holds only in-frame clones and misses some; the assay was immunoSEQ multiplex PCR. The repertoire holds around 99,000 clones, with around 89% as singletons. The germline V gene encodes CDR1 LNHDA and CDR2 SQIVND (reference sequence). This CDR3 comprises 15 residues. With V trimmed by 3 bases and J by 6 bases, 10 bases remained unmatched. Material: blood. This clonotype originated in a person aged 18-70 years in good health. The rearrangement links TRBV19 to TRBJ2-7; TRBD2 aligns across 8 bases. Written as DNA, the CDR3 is TGTGCCAGTAGTATTCCCAGCGGGGGTCCCACCGAGCAGTACTTC. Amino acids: CASSIPSGGPTEQYF.